This T cell receptor (beta chain) was observed in a study of blood T cell repertoires in COVID-19. Overall study context: There were acute and convalescent COVID-19 samples, and they came from the United States, Italy and Spain. Sources were T cells, B-cell-depleted T cells, or PBMCs; the material itself was cDNA or gDNA.

Germline-derived CDR1 and CDR2 are MNHNS and SASEGT. This CDR3 contains 14 residues. With V trimmed by 0 bases and J by 4 bases, 1 base remained unmatched. In the original workflow: Amplified reference gene primers provided the basis for estimating nucleated cell counts. Produced via immunoSEQ multiplex PCR; TCRdb's table is partial and in-frame only. For V, J and clone size, that table is used; D and trimming come from the DNA. The data contain 80,000 to 95,000 clones, around 84% of them singletons. This clonotype originated in an elderly man with acute or convalescent COVID-19. The chain uses TRBV6-1 and TRBJ2-7, with 9 nucleotides matching TRBD1. The source material was peripheral blood. The CDR3 DNA is TGTGCCAGCAGTGAAGCCGGGACAGGGTACGAGCAGTACTTC. Its translation is CASSEAGTGYEQYF.